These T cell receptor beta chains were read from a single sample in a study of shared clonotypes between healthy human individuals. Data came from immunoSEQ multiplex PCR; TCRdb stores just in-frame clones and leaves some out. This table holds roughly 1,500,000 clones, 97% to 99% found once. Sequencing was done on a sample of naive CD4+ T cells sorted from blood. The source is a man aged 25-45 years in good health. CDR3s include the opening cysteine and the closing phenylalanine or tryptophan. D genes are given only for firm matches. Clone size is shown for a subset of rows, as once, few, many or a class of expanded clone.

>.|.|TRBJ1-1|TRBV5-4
TGTGCCAGCAGCCCCCAGGGGCAGACTGAAGCTTTCTTT
CASSPQGQTEAFF
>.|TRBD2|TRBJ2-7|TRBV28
TGTGCCAGCAGTCTACTAGCGGGAGGTCCCGAGCAGTACTTC
CASSLLAGGPEQYF
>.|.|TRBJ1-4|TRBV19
TGTGCCAGTAGTATAGGTACGAGACAGTCGAATGAAAAACTGTTTTTT
CASSIGTRQSNEKLFF
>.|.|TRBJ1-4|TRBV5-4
TGTGCCAGCAGCCCCAGCAGTTTTGGGCGGGAAAAACTGTTTTTT
CASSPSSFGREKLFF
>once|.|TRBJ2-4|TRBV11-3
TGTGCCAGCAGCTTACCACTCGAAAACATTCAGTACTTC
CASSLPLENIQYF
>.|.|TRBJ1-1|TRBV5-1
TGCGCCAGCAGCTTGGGACAGGTGAACACTGAAGCTTTCTTT
CASSLGQVNTEAFF
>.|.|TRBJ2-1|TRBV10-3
TGTGCCATCAGGGCGGCGGGCAGTTTAACTAGCTCCTACAATGAGCAGTTCTTC
CAIRAAGSLTSSYNEQFF
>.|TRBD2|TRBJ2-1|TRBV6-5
TGTGCCAGCAGTCGCGGTCGGGAGGGCCATAATGAGCAGTTCTTC
CASSRGREGHNEQFF
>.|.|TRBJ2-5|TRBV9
TGTGCCAGCAGCCTCAAGGGAGGTAGCCAAGAGACCCAGTACTTC
CASSLKGGSQETQYF
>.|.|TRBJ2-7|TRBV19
TGTGCCACCGGCGTCGGGGACCGCGAGCAGTACTTC
CATGVGDREQYF
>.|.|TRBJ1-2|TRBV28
TGTGCCAGCAGTCCCACCCCCGGGACTATTTTTGGGGGCTATGGCTACACCTTC
CASSPTPGTIFGGYGYTF
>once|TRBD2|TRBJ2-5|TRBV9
TGTGCCAGCAGCCTTAGCGGGAGGGCCTGGGAGACCCAGTACTTC
CASSLSGRAWETQYF
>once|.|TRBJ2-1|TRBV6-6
TGTGCCAGCAGCCGAAGTATCTACAATGAGCAGTTCTTC
CASSRSIYNEQFF
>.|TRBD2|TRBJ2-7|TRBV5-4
TGTGCCAGCAGCCCAGGTAGGACTAGCGGAGGCTACGAGCAGTACTTC
CASSPGRTSGGYEQYF
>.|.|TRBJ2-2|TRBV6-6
TGTGCCAGCAGTACCTCGACTAGTTTCGCCGGGGAGCTGTTTTTT
CASSTSTSFAGELFF
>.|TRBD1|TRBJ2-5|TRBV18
TGTGCCAGCTCGTCCGGGACAGGGTTGGAAGAGACCCAGTACTTC
CASSSGTGLEETQYF
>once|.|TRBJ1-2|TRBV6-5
TGTGCCAGCAGTTACCAATCTAACTATGGCTACACCTTC
CASSYQSNYGYTF
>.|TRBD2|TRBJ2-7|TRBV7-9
TGTGCCAGCAGCTTAGAGGGTAGCGGGATTAAGGACGAGCAGTACTTC
CASSLEGSGIKDEQYF
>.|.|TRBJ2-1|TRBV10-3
TGTGCCATCGGTGGAGGGGGCTACAATGAGCAGTTCTTC
CAIGGGGYNEQFF
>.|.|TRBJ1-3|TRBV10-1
TGCGCCAGCAGGGCATCGGGGAGCTCTGGAAACACCATATATTTT
CASRASGSSGNTIYF
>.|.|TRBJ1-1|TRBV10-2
TGCGCCAGCAGTGACCGGACCCAGGCTCTTAACACTGAAGCTTTCTTT
CASSDRTQALNTEAFF
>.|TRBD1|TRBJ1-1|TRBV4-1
TGCGCCAGCAGCCTAGGGGACAGGGCAGACACTGAAGCTTTCTTT
CASSLGDRADTEAFF
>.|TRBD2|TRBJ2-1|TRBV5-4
TGTGCCAGCAGCTTGATTACTAGCGGGAGTTCGAATGAGCAGTTCTTC
CASSLITSGSSNEQFF
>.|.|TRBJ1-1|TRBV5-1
TGCGCCAGCAGCTTGGCCTCCCTTGGCACTGAAGCTTTCTTT
CASSLASLGTEAFF
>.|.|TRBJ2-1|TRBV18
TGTGCCAGCTCACCACAACCAGGGACCTACAATGAGCAGTTCTTC
CASSPQPGTYNEQFF
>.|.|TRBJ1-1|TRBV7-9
TGTGCCAGCAGCCCTACATATGGGGTGCTCACTGAAGCTTTCTTT
CASSPTYGVLTEAFF